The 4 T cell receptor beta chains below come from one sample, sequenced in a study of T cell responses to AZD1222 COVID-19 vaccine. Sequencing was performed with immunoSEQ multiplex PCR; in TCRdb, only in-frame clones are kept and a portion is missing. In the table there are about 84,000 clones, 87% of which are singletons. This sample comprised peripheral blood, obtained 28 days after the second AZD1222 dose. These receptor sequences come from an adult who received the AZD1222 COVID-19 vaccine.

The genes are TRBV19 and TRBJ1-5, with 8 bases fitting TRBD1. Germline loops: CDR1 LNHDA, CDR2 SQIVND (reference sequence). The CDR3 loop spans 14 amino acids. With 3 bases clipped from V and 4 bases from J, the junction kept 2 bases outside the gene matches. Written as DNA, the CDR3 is TGTGCCAGTAGTATTGACAGGGGAAATCAGCCCCAGCATTTT. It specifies CASSIDRGNQPQHF.

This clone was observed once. The CDR3 nucleotides are TGTGCCAGCAGTTACTCGAGAGGGGGCGACGAGCAGTACTTC. Residues: CASSYSRGGDEQYF. The chain carries TRBV6-5 and TRBJ2-7; TRBD1 matches at 7 bases. This CDR3 has 14 residues. The germline V gene encodes CDR1 MNHEY and CDR2 SVGAGI. Losses at the gene ends were 0 bases for V and 5 bases for J; bases not matched to a gene: 4.

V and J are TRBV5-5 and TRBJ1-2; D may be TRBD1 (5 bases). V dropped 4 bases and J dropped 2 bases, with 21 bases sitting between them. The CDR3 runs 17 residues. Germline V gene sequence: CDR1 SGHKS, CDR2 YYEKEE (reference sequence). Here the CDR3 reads CASSRNQVGDGNYGYTF. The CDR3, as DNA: TGTGCCAGCAGCCGAAATCAGGTGGGGGATGGGAACTATGGCTACACCTTC.

CDR3 sequence: CASSPRGSGEQYF. The CDR3 nucleotides read TGTGCCAGCTCACCACGGGGTTCTGGAGAGCAGTACTTC. J is TRBJ2-7 and V is TRBV18; unclear D gene. CDR1 KGHSH and CDR2 LQKENI come from the germline V gene. The CDR3 consists of 13 residues. V was pared by 1 base and J by 7 bases, with 11 bases between.